This T cell receptor beta chain emerged from a study of T cell repertoires in cytomegalovirus infection. Whole-study results and caveats: Carriers of CMV and the relevant HLA type were discriminated by public TCR beta frequency.

Germline-derived CDR1 and CDR2 are SEHNR and FQNEAQ (reference sequence). CDR3 size: 19 residues. The J segment lost 0 bases and the V segment lost 4 bases, leaving 9 bases of the junction unmatched. About this clonotype: No antigen is known for it.

Each CDR3 protein gets one entry after TCRdb re-called the reads with MiXCR. The sample lists some 920,000 distinct CDR3 sequences; roughly a third were seen once. The sample was cultured CD8+ T cells from PBMCs, taken from culture after CMV antigen stimulation. V is TRBV7-9 and J is TRBJ2-3; TRBD2 agrees at 14 bases. The sequence came from a human donor in good health (CMV status not recorded). Some clones in this sample may be carry-over from other donors' samples. The CDR3 is CASSSTTGTSGSSTDTQYF. CDR3 DNA sequence: TGTGCCAGCAGCTCCACCACCGGGACTAGCGGGAGCAGCACAGATACGCAGTATTTT.